This T cell receptor beta chain was identified in a study of T cell repertoires in cytomegalovirus infection. Study-level information: Public TCR beta signatures provided an indication of both CMV infection and a matching HLA type. General study findings and limits: HLA-C-restricted TCR beta clonotypes specific for CMV led the ex vivo response.

On this clonotype itself: Its antigen remains unknown.

From germline, CDR1 is DFQATT and CDR2 SNEGSKA (reference sequence). This CDR3 contains 13 residues. V lost 0 bases and J lost 5, with 10 bases in between. TCRdb analysed the reads with MiXCR anew, one entry per CDR3 protein. The sample shows 370,000 or so distinct CDR3 sequences, approximately 30% of them seen only once. The rearrangement uses TRBV20-1 and TRBJ1-2; D is possibly TRBD1 (5 bases). This clonotype originated in a human donor in good health (CMV status not recorded). Some clones in this sample may be carry-over from other donors' samples. Sequencing was performed on cultured PBMCs, taken from culture after CMV antigen stimulation. The CDR3 sequence is CSARDGASYGYTF. The CDR3 nucleotides are TGCAGTGCTAGAGACGGGGCATCATATGGCTACACCTTC.